This T cell receptor (beta chain) was captured by sequencing in a study of monozygotic twins with cystic fibrosis. On the study more broadly: With roughly 16 PCR cycles, barcoded libraries came from about 2.9 micrograms of fragmented DNA. Broader study findings: Clonality was generally low (median around 0.0098), higher in the most severe patients. Shared CDR3 numbers were not associated with age, concordance or severity.

As to this clone: Its antigen is not identified.

Germline V gene sequence: CDR1 MNHNY, CDR2 SVGAGI (reference sequence). The length of the CDR3 is 11 residues. V was cut by 2 bases and J by 8 bases, with 6 bases left in between. TCRdb's copy holds only in-frame clones and misses some; the assay was immunoSEQ multiplex PCR. The sample lists some 31,000 clones, about 82% seen once, with roughly 0.85% in the top ten. The chain couples TRBV6-6 to TRBJ1-2; D not resolved. Sequences were obtained from blood. This TCR was recovered from a girl aged 2-10 years with cystic fibrosis. In DNA form, the CDR3 reads TGTGCCAGCAGTTACAATTACGGCTACACCTTC. It is translated as CASSYNYGYTF.